Presented here are 23 T cell receptor beta chains from one specimen sequenced in a study of regulatory T cells in long-lasting Graves disease. Both iRepertoire HTBI primers and Arm-PCR of CDR3 regions were used to build the TCR beta libraries. TCRdb independently ran MiXCR on the multiplex PCR reads; one entry per CDR3 protein. Of 400,000 to 650,000 distinct CDR3 sequences listed, roughly 15% were seen once; the top ten hold 25%. Time point reported: newly diagnosed GD, antithyroid drugs for less than 3 months. The authors made the TCR library using RNA they extracted from PBMCs. The sample was also reused in another study, on T cells in Graves' hyperthyroidism and ophthalmopathy.

Sequenced here: peripheral blood mononuclear cells (PBMCs), sampled at new diagnosis, from a patient treated with antithyroid drugs. The receptors here all came from a woman aged 35 to 59 with Graves disease.

This clonotype was seen at least ten times. The V and J genes are TRBV7-9 and TRBJ2-4, with 12 bases aligning to TRBD1. V gave up 5 bases and J gave up 7 bases; unmatched junction bases: 6. Germline CDR1 SEHNR, CDR2 FQNEAQ (reference sequence). There are 15 residues in the CDR3. CDR3 loop: CASSPGTGGKNIQYF. Written as DNA, the CDR3 is TGTGCCAGCAGCCCCGGGACAGGGGGCAAGAACATTCAGTACTTC.

This clonotype appeared once. The chain joins TRBV28 to TRBJ1-1, with D unclear. The V and J ends lost 5 bases and 1 base respectively, with 11 bases between them. The CDR3 has 14 amino acids. Per germline, CDR1 MDHEN and CDR2 SYDVKM. In DNA form, the CDR3 reads TGTGCCAGCAGTGATCGTATACGGAACACTGAAGCTTTCTTT. Translated, it gives CASSDRIRNTEAFF.

This clonotype occurred a few times. The chain is built from TRBV7-9 and TRBJ1-2; possibly TRBD1 for D (5 bases). Germline CDR1 SEHNR, CDR2 FQNEAQ (reference sequence). The CDR3 runs to 14 residues. V was shortened by 5 bases and J by 3 bases, with 13 bases between the two germline ends. The CDR3 DNA follows: TGTGCCAGCAGCCCCCCGAGGGGAGACTATGGCTACACCTTC. Protein sequence: CASSPPRGDYGYTF.

In its sample, this clonotype was seen once. A read error is possible here, since a much larger clone lies one base away. J is TRBJ2-7 and V is TRBV12-5; 8 bases map to TRBD2. The CDR3 runs 16 residues. J lost 7 bases, V lost 2 bases, and 13 bases had no gene match. Germline V gene sequence: CDR1 LGHNT, CDR2 FRNRAP. The CDR3 DNA sequence: TGTGCTAGTGGTTTGATATCCGGGACTAGGGGAGTTGAGCAGTACTTC. It translates to CASGLISGTRGVEQYF.

This sequence joins TRBV5-1 and TRBJ2-3; 11 nucleotides agree with TRBD2. Germline loops: CDR1 SGHRS, CDR2 YFSETQ. CDR3 length equals 16 residues. With V trimmed by 0 bases and J by 1 base, 1 base remained unmatched. The CDR3 spells CASSLETSGGTDTQYF. The CDR3 DNA follows: TGCGCCAGCAGCTTGGAGACTAGCGGGGGCACAGATACGCAGTATTTT.

This clonotype was seen repeatedly, ten times or more. V usage is TRBV6-5 and J usage is TRBJ1-1; D not certain. Per germline, CDR1 MNHEY and CDR2 SVGAGI. The CDR3 extends over 14 amino acids. Trimming removed 2 bases from V and 1 base from J, with 8 bases in between. The CDR3 loop reads CASSYGGQNTEAFF. DNA of the CDR3: TGTGCCAGCAGTTACGGCGGGCAGAACACTGAAGCTTTCTTT.

The rearrangement uses TRBV10-3 and TRBJ2-1; D remains unclear. CDR1 ENHRY and CDR2 SYGVKD come from the germline V gene. V was trimmed by 6 bases and J by 3 bases, leaving 12 bases between them. The CDR3 spans 14 residues. CDR3: CAISPESYYNEQFF. The CDR3, as DNA: TGTGCCATCAGCCCTGAAAGCTACTACAATGAGCAGTTCTTC.

This rearrangement joins TRBV12-3 or TRBV12-4 to TRBJ1-2; D gene uncertain. V shed 6 bases and J shed 8 bases, with 13 bases lying between them. CDR3 length equals 12 residues. The CDR3 sequence: CASSPRSGGYTF. CDR3 DNA: TGTGCCAGCAGCCCCAGGAGCGGCGGCTACACCTTC.

The V call is TRBV20-1, the J call TRBJ2-3; weak D call: TRBD1 (6 bases). Germline CDR1 and CDR2: DFQATT and SNEGSKA (reference sequence). The CDR3 is made up of 15 amino acids. V was clipped by 4 bases and J by 2 bases, with 16 bases between them. In DNA, the CDR3 is TGCAGTGCTACGGTCGCAGGGGCTTTCACAGATACGCAGTATTTT. It encodes CSATVAGAFTDTQYF.

The chain links TRBV27 to TRBJ2-7, with 8 bases fitting TRBD2. From germline, CDR1 is MNHEY and CDR2 SMNVEV (reference sequence). This CDR3 is built from 15 residues. The ends lost 2 bases at V and 2 bases at J; junction bases unmatched: 5. The CDR3 DNA reads as TGTGCCAGCAGTTTAGACCCGCGGGGGGCCTACGAGCAGTACTTC. Its protein is CASSLDPRGAYEQYF.

This clonotype was seen at least ten times. V is TRBV11-2 and J is TRBJ2-7; tentatively, D is TRBD2 (6 bases). This CDR3 comprises 12 residues. The V and J ends lost 7 bases and 9 bases respectively, with 16 bases between them. Germline V gene lookup returns CDR1 SGHAT and CDR2 FQNNGV. CDR3 sequence reads: CASTSEGFGQYF. In DNA, the CDR3 is TGTGCCAGCACTTCGGAGGGGTTCGGGCAGTACTTC.

Points on this clonotype: It may be a read error: a sequence one base away is much more abundant. The chain combines TRBV7-8 with TRBJ2-1; D is perhaps TRBD1 or TRBD2 (5 bases each). V was pared by 1 base and J by 5 bases, with 15 bases between. CDR3 length equals 16 residues. The V gene's germline CDR1 is SGHVS and CDR2 FQNEAQ. CDR3: CASSLGGGAGHNEQFF. The DNA of the CDR3 is TGTGCCAGCAGCTTAGGGGGTGGGGCGGGCCACAATGAGCAGTTCTTC.

This clonotype was seen ten or more times. This chain uses TRBV2 with TRBJ1-1, with 8 bases aligning to TRBD1. The CDR3 extends over 15 amino acids. V shed 6 bases and J 4 bases; nucleotides not matched to a gene: 10. Germline assignment: CDR1 SNHLY and CDR2 FYNNEI. CDR3 sequence (DNA): TGTGCCAGCAGCTACACGGACAGGGTGGGCACTGAAGCTTTCTTT. Its protein product is CASSYTDRVGTEAFF.

This clonotype was detected a few times. This chain joins TRBV28 and TRBJ1-2, with 7 bases identical to TRBD1. The CDR3 is made up of 15 amino acids. Losses at the gene ends were 4 bases for V and 2 bases for J; bases not matched to a gene: 7. Germline V lookup: CDR1 MDHEN, CDR2 SYDVKM. This chain's CDR3 is CASSSTQTGNYGYTF. The CDR3 nucleotides read TGTGCCAGCAGTTCAACCCAGACAGGGAACTATGGCTACACCTTC.

This clonotype came up a few times. V gene TRBV20-1 combines with J gene TRBJ2-3; D remains ambiguous. The germline CDR1 and CDR2 sequences are DFQATT and SNEGSKA (reference sequence). The CDR3 spans 13 residues. V gave up 3 bases and J gave up 10 bases, with 17 bases separating them. CDR3 sequence reads: CSARLLDGLAQYF. In DNA, the CDR3 is TGCAGTGCTAGGCTTCTCGACGGCCTCGCGCAGTATTTT.

The chain uses TRBV5-1 and TRBJ1-1; D gene unclear. The CDR3 is made up of 14 amino acids. V lost 0 bases to trimming and J lost 6 bases, with 12 bases between them. Germline-derived CDR1 and CDR2 are SGHRS and YFSETQ. The CDR3, as DNA: TGCGCCAGCAGCTTGGGGCAGCTTGGGGCTGAAGCTTTCTTT. Amino acid sequence: CASSLGQLGAEAFF.

The chain combines TRBV19 with TRBJ2-5, with D perhaps being TRBD1 or TRBD2 (5 bases each). Germline CDR1 LNHDA, CDR2 SQIVND (reference sequence). With 7 bases removed from V and 3 bases from J, the gap between germline ends came to 18 bases. The CDR3 covers 15 residues. CDR3 sequence (DNA): TGTGCCAGTACCTCAACCGGGGCAGTAAAAGAGACCCAGTACTTC. Translation: CASTSTGAVKETQYF.

This clonotype occurred many times. The J gene is TRBJ1-5, the V gene TRBV28; possibly TRBD1 for D (5 bases). Germline V gene lookup returns CDR1 MDHEN and CDR2 SYDVKM. CDR3 length: 16 residues. The V end was cut by 7 bases, the J end by 0 bases, with 16 bases between. This CDR3 is CASNPFWGDSNQPQHF. In DNA, the CDR3 is TGTGCCAGCAACCCTTTCTGGGGGGATAGCAATCAGCCCCAGCATTTT.

This clonotype was seen ten or more times. The chain has TRBV11-2 and TRBJ1-2; TRBD1 might be the D (6 bases). The length of the CDR3 is 13 residues. The ends were cut back, 5 bases at V and 8 bases at J, with 15 bases in the middle. In germline, CDR1 is SGHAT, CDR2 FQNNGV. CDR3: CASSPTGPGGYTF. The CDR3 region has the DNA TGTGCCAGCAGCCCCACAGGGCCCGGGGGCTACACCTTC.

In its sample, this clonotype was seen many times. CDR3: CASQVGANTEAFF. The CDR3 coding sequence is TGTGCCTCTCAGGTGGGAGCGAACACTGAAGCTTTCTTT. The rearrangement links TRBV30 to TRBJ1-1, with D unclear. CDR3 length equals 13 residues. V gave up 7 bases and J gave up 1 base, with 13 bases separating them. Germline lookup yields CDR1 GTSNPN and CDR2 SVGIG (reference sequence).

This clonotype has a handful of counts. This sequence joins TRBV16 and TRBJ2-1; 9 positions agree with TRBD1. Germline values: CDR1 KGHSY, CDR2 FQNENV. The V and J ends lost 3 bases and 7 bases, in that order; junction bases with no gene match: 7. There are 15 residues in the CDR3. This CDR3 is CASSHPGTGWNEQFF. CDR3 DNA sequence: TGTGCCAGCAGCCACCCCGGGACAGGGTGGAATGAGCAGTTCTTC. The whole variable domain, filled in from reference TRBV16 and TRBJ2-1, reads GEEVAQTPKHLVRGEGQKAKLYCAPIKGHSYVFWYQQVLKNEFKFLISFQNENVFDETGMPKERFSAKCLPNSPCSLEIQATKLEDSAVYFCASSHPGTGWNEQFFGPGTRLTVL.

This clonotype came up many times. The rearrangement links TRBV11-2 to TRBJ1-1; the D gene is possibly TRBD1 (5 bases). V was cut by 1 base and J by 1 base, with 10 bases left in between. CDR1 and CDR2 (germline): SGHAT, FQNNGV. The CDR3 runs to 15 residues. The DNA for the CDR3 is TGTGCCAGCAGCTTAGGGACAAGCCCGAACACTGAAGCTTTCTTT. As protein: CASSLGTSPNTEAFF.

This clonotype was recorded at least ten times. CDR3 sequence: CASSQQGAGYGYTF. The DNA for the CDR3 is TGTGCCAGCAGCCAACAGGGGGCGGGGTATGGCTACACCTTC. The gene calls are TRBV3-1 and TRBJ1-2; 8 positions match TRBD1. This CDR3 has 14 residues. V dropped 2 bases and J dropped 5; count of bases not matched to a gene: 4. Germline lookup yields CDR1 LGHDT and CDR2 YNNKEL (reference sequence).